Below are 26 T cell receptor beta chains sequenced from a single sample in a study of CD8+ T cells in alopecia areata. As the sequencing template, cDNA was produced by extracting RNA and reverse transcribing it. Assay used: immunoSEQ multiplex PCR; TCRdb lists only in-frame clones, some missing. Altogether more than 90,000 clones are present, 35% to 40% being singletons, with the ten largest covering approximately 3%. Material for sequencing was CD4+ T cells sorted from blood. Every receptor here comes from a human donor with alopecia areata.

The table lists this clone with many counts. The J gene is TRBJ2-3, the V gene TRBV5-1; D is ambiguous. CDR3 length equals 12 residues. The germline gives CDR1 SGHRS, CDR2 YFSETQ. Trimming cost V 2 bases and J 2 bases, with 3 bases left between them. In DNA, the CDR3 is TGCGCCAGCAGCTTCGCCACAGATACGCAGTATTTT. As protein: CASSFATDTQYF.

The V call is TRBV29-1, the J call TRBJ2-7; D call uncertain. This CDR3 spans 10 amino acids. Germline V gene lookup returns CDR1 SQVTM and CDR2 ANQGSEA. The CDR3 loop reads CAAQQHEQYF. CDR3 nucleotide sequence: TGCGCCGCCCAGCAGCACGAGCAGTACTTC.

This clone was detected only a few times. The genes are TRBV29-1 and TRBJ2-2, with a tentative D call TRBD2 (6 bases). In germline, CDR1 is SQVTM, CDR2 ANQGSEA. There are 13 residues in the CDR3. The V and J ends lost 3 bases and 3 bases respectively, with 8 bases between them. The CDR3 is CSVDGGYTGELFF. The CDR3 coding sequence is TGCAGCGTTGACGGAGGGTACACCGGGGAGCTGTTTTTT.

The chain is built from TRBV28 and TRBJ2-1; 8 bases are a match to TRBD2. Trimming took 6 bases from V and 6 from J; bases not matched to a gene: 10. The CDR3 loop spans 15 amino acids. Germline-derived CDR1 and CDR2 are MDHEN and SYDVKM. The CDR3 reads CASSSATSALNEQFF. The CDR3 nucleotides read TGTGCCAGCAGCAGTGCGACTAGCGCCCTCAATGAGCAGTTCTTC.

Concerning this clone: Different DNA sequences within this sample yield the same CDR3. This chain links TRBV29-1 with TRBJ1-1, with D possibly being TRBD1 (5 bases). This CDR3 region has 13 residues. Germline V gene lookup returns CDR1 SQVTM and CDR2 ANQGSEA. The V gene lost 6 bases and the J gene lost 0 bases, with 11 bases spanning the gap. The CDR3 region has the DNA TGCAGCGTGGCCGGGACGGTGAACACTGAAGCTTTCTTT. This encodes CSVAGTVNTEAFF. Combining the CDR3 with reference TRBV29-1 and TRBJ1-1 gives the whole variable domain SAVISQKPSRDICQRGTSLTIQCQVDSQVTMMFWYRQQPGQSLTLIATANQGSEATYESGFVIDKFPISRPNLTFSTLTVSNMSPEDSSIYLCSVAGTVNTEAFFGQGTRLTVV.

The J gene is TRBJ1-5, the V gene TRBV7-2; 7 nucleotides align to TRBD1. Germline values: CDR1 SGHTA, CDR2 FQGNSA. This CDR3 has 13 amino acids. V lost 5 bases, J lost 5 bases, and 3 bases stayed unmatched. CDR3 in amino acids: CASSLQGYQPQHF. DNA of the CDR3: TGTGCCAGCAGCCTACAGGGGTATCAGCCCCAGCATTTT. Supplemented by reference TRBV7-2 and TRBJ1-5, the full variable domain reads GAGVSQSPSNKVTEKGKDVELRCDPISGHTALYWYRQSLGQGLEFLIYFQGNSAPDKSGLPSDRFSAERTGGSVSTLTIQRTQQEDSAVYLCASSLQGYQPQHFGDGTRLSIL.

This sequence joins TRBV2 and TRBJ2-6; D remains unclear. This CDR3 has 15 amino acids. From germline, CDR1 is SNHLY and CDR2 FYNNEI. V lost 6 bases and J 0 bases, leaving 9 bases between the germline ends. This chain's CDR3 is CASRERNSGANVLTF. In DNA form, the CDR3 reads TGTGCCAGCAGAGAGAGAAACTCTGGGGCCAACGTCCTGACTTTC.

The V call is TRBV30, the J call TRBJ2-7, with TRBD2 as a possible D gene (6 bases). CDR1 is GTSNPN and CDR2 is SVGIG in the germline V gene (reference sequence). The CDR3 runs to 16 residues. Between the trimmed V and J ends, which lost 1 base and 2 bases, there was a span of 18 bases. The CDR3 spells CAWSASGGETPYEQYF. For the CDR3, the DNA is TGTGCCTGGAGTGCTTCTGGCGGGGAGACACCCTACGAGCAGTACTTC.

V and J are TRBV5-4 and TRBJ2-7; TRBD1 matches 9 bases. The germline gives CDR1 SGHNT, CDR2 YYREEE (reference sequence). V lost 5 bases and J lost 1; bases outside the gene matches: 7. This CDR3 spans 15 amino acids. CDR3 sequence: CASRRGQGDSYEQYF. CDR3 DNA sequence: TGTGCCAGCAGAAGGGGACAGGGCGATTCCTACGAGCAGTACTTC.

The count of this clone is one. V and J are TRBV2 and TRBJ1-6; TRBD1 agrees at 7 bases. V shed 5 bases and J 9 bases; nucleotides not matched to a gene: 7. The CDR3 length is 14 residues. Per germline, CDR1 SNHLY and CDR2 FYNNEI. The CDR3: CASSWDRGISPLHF. CDR3 nucleotides: TGTGCCAGCAGTTGGGACAGAGGGATTTCACCCCTCCACTTT.

The chain joins TRBV5-1 to TRBJ2-5, with D tentatively TRBD1 (5 bases). CDR3 length: 14 residues. Trimming shortened V by 0 bases and J by 0 bases, and 6 bases separated the two germline ends. The V gene's germline CDR1 is SGHRS and CDR2 YFSETQ. The CDR3 region has the DNA TGCGCCAGCAGCTTGGGACAGAACCAAGAGACCCAGTACTTC. Its translation: CASSLGQNQETQYF.

J is TRBJ1-2 and V is TRBV29-1; D perhaps matches TRBD1 (6 bases). This CDR3 spans 13 amino acids. Germline V gene lookup returns CDR1 SQVTM and CDR2 ANQGSEA. Trimming took off 3 bases at V and 3 bases at J, with 11 bases between the two ends. The CDR3, as DNA: TGCAGCGTTGAGGCAGGGGAGGACTATGGCTACACCTTC. The encoded protein is CSVEAGEDYGYTF.

V and J are TRBV5-4 and TRBJ2-7; TRBD1 is a possible D gene (5 bases). Looked up from germline, CDR1 is SGHNT and CDR2 is YYREEE (reference sequence). Trimming took off 4 bases at V and 3 bases at J, with 20 bases between the two ends. The CDR3 contains 16 residues. The CDR3 region has the DNA TGTGCCAGCAGCGCAGGGCGTTCAAATTCGCTCTACGAGCAGTACTTC. It codes for CASSAGRSNSLYEQYF.

This sequence joins TRBV30 and TRBJ2-7, with D perhaps being TRBD1 or TRBD2 (6 bases each). Germline V gene data show CDR1 as GTSNPN and CDR2 as SVGIG (reference sequence). V lost 2 bases and J 9 bases, leaving 20 bases between the germline ends. This CDR3 comprises 14 residues. The DNA for the CDR3 is TGTGCCTGGAGTTCCTACGGAGGGGGGAGTGTGCAGTACTTC. Translating it yields CAWSSYGGGSVQYF.

V gene TRBV29-1 combines with J gene TRBJ1-1, with no clear D. Trimming took off 4 bases at V and 6 bases at J, with 6 bases between the two ends. The CDR3 extends over 10 amino acids. Germline V gene lookup returns CDR1 SQVTM and CDR2 ANQGSEA. CDR3 nucleotide sequence: TGCAGCGTTGCTGTGGCTGAAGCTTTCTTT. It encodes CSVAVAEAFF.

This clone has more than one count but fewer than ten. The junction differs from germline at one of its ends, possibly a read error. This chain joins TRBV7-2 and TRBJ2-5; D is possibly TRBD2 (5 bases). In germline, CDR1 is SGHTA, CDR2 FQGNSA. This CDR3 has 13 residues. The CDR3 is CASSLASGETQYF. The CDR3 DNA sequence: TGTGCCAGCAGCCTAGCCTCGGGGGAGACCCAGTACTTC.

The chain couples TRBV7-9 to TRBJ2-4, with a possible D match to TRBD2 (6 bases). Germline assignment: CDR1 SEHNR and CDR2 FQNEAQ (reference sequence). The CDR3 covers 16 residues. Trimming took off 7 bases at V and 10 bases at J, with 26 bases between the two ends. CDR3 region: CASTSPALIVGGIQYF. The DNA for the CDR3 is TGTGCCAGCACCTCCCCTGCCCTGATCGTCGGAGGGATTCAGTACTTC.

The J gene is TRBJ1-1, the V gene TRBV6-5; D is perhaps TRBD1 (5 bases). Germline-derived CDR1 and CDR2 are MNHEY and SVGAGI. The length of the CDR3 is 13 residues. The ends were cut back, 7 bases at V and 5 bases at J, with 14 bases in the middle. The CDR3 nucleotides read TGTGCCAGCACCGACAGTCCCAGGACTGAAGCTTTCTTT. This encodes CASTDSPRTEAFF.

This clone turned up a few times. The rearrangement uses TRBV29-1 and TRBJ1-2, with a tentative D call TRBD1 (5 bases). Germline CDR1 SQVTM, CDR2 ANQGSEA. The germline V and J ends were trimmed by 2 bases and 6 bases, with 10 bases remaining between them. The CDR3 has 12 amino acids. In DNA form, the CDR3 reads TGCAGCGTTGAAAACGGGGGTGATGGCTACACCTTC. Translated: CSVENGGDGYTF.

In its sample, this clone was seen a few times. The rearrangement uses TRBV28 and TRBJ2-7, with 7 bases that match TRBD2. V lost 5 bases to trimming and J lost 4 bases; unmatched junction nucleotides: 8. Germline V gives CDR1 MDHEN, CDR2 SYDVKM. This CDR3 contains 14 residues. The CDR3 nucleotides read TGTGCCAGCAGTACTGCGGGAGCAGGGTACGAGCAGTACTTC. It specifies CASSTAGAGYEQYF. Supplemented by reference TRBV28 and TRBJ2-7, the full variable domain reads DVKVTQSSRYLVKRTGEKVFLECVQDMDHENMFWYRQDPGLGLRLIYFSYDVKMKEKGDIPEGYSVSREKKERFSLILESASTNQTSMYLCASSTAGAGYEQYFGPGTRLTVT.

This clone was observed a handful of times. V gene TRBV28 combines with J gene TRBJ2-2, with D uncertain. CDR1 and CDR2 (germline): MDHEN, SYDVKM. There are 13 residues in the CDR3. Trimming shortened V by 5 bases and J by 3 bases, and 7 bases separated the two germline ends. CDR3: CASSPADTGELFF. The CDR3 bases are TGTGCCAGCAGTCCGGCGGACACCGGGGAGCTGTTTTTT.

This clone was seen more than once but under ten times. The chain has TRBV29-1 and TRBJ2-1; 9 bases align to TRBD1. Germline-derived CDR1 and CDR2 are SQVTM and ANQGSEA. The V and J ends lost 7 bases and 1 base, in that order; junction bases with no gene match: 5. The CDR3 is made up of 14 amino acids. The CDR3 DNA follows: TGCAGCGCTGGGGACAGGGCTTCCTACAATGAGCAGTTCTTC. Its translation is CSAGDRASYNEQFF.

The chain combines TRBV10-3 with TRBJ2-7, with D possibly TRBD1 on 6 matching bases. The CDR3 runs to 13 residues. V shed 9 bases and J shed 0 bases, with 12 bases lying between them. Per germline, CDR1 ENHRY and CDR2 SYGVKD. CDR3 sequence (DNA): TGTGCCATTGGCCGGGACACCTCCTACGAGCAGTACTTC. Its translation is CAIGRDTSYEQYF.

This clone was counted only a few times. The chain uses TRBV7-2 and TRBJ2-4, with a tentative D call TRBD1 (6 bases). The V gene lost 5 bases and the J gene lost 2 bases, with 16 bases spanning the gap. Germline CDR1 reads SGHTA; CDR2 reads FQGNSA. The CDR3 sequence is 16 residues long. The CDR3 sequence is CASSPNHRVPKNIQYF. DNA for the CDR3: TGTGCCAGCAGCCCCAATCACAGGGTTCCCAAAAACATTCAGTACTTC.

The chain joins TRBV29-1 to TRBJ2-5; unclear D gene. V gave up 4 bases and J gave up 1 base, with 7 bases separating them. CDR3 length equals 12 residues. Looked up from germline, CDR1 is SQVTM and CDR2 is ANQGSEA. The CDR3 loop is CSVGAAQETQYF. As DNA, the CDR3 is TGCAGCGTTGGGGCAGCCCAAGAGACCCAGTACTTC.

This clone was counted a few times. The rearrangement joins TRBV29-1 to TRBJ2-5, with D hard to call. The germline V gene encodes CDR1 SQVTM and CDR2 ANQGSEA. The V end lost 4 bases, the J end lost 4 bases, and 7 bases lay between the germline ends. The CDR3 has 11 amino acids. This CDR3 is CSVVPGETQYF. CDR3 sequence (DNA): TGCAGCGTTGTACCCGGAGAGACCCAGTACTTC.